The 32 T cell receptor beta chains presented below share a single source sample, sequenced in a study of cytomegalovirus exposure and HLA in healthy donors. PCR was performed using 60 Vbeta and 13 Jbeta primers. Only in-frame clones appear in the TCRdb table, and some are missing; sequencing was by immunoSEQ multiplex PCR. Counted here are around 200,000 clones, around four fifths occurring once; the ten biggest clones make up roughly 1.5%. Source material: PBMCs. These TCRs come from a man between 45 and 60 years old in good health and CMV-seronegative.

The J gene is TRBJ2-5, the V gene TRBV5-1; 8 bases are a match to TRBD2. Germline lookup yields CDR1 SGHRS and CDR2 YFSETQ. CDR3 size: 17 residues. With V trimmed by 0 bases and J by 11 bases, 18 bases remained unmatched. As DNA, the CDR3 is TGCGCCAGCAGCTTGGAGCCCGGGGGGGGCGAATCCGAAGAGCAGTACTTC. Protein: CASSLEPGGGESEEQYF.

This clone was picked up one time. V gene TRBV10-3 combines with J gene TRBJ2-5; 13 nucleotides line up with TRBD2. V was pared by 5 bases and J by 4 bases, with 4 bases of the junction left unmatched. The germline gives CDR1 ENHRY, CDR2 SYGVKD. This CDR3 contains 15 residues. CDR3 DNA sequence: TGTGCCATCAGTAAGAGACTAGCGGGGGGAGAGACCCAGTACTTC. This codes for CAISKRLAGGETQYF.

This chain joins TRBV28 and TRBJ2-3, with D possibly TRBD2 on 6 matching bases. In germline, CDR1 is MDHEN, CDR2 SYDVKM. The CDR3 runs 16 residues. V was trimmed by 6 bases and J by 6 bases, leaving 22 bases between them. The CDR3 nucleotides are TGTGCCAGCAGCCCAGCTTGGGGACTCCGGGGCGATACGCAGTATTTT. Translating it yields CASSPAWGLRGDTQYF.

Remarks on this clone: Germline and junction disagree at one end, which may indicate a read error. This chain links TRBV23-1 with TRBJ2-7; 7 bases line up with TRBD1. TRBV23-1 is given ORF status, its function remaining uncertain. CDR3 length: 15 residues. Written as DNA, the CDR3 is TGCGCCAGCGGTCAGTGGTCAGGGGGCTCCTACGAGCAGTACTTC. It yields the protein CASGQWSGGSYEQYF.

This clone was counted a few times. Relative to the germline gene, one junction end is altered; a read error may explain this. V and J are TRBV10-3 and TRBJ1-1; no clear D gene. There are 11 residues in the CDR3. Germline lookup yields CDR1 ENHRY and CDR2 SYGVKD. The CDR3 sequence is CASSLSTEAFF. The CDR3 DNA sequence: TGTGCCAGCAGTTTGAGCACTGAAGCTTTCTTT.

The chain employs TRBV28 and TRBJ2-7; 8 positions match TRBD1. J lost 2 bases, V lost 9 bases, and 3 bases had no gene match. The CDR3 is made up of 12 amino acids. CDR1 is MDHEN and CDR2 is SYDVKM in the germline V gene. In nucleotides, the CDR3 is TGTGCCAGGACAGGGGCACCCTACGAGCAGTACTTC. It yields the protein CARTGAPYEQYF.

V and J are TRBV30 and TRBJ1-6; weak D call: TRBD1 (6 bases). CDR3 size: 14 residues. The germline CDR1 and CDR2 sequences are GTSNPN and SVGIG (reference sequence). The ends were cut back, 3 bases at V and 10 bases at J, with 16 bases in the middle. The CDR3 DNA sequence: TGTGCCTGGAGGGAGACAGGAGTTAACTCACCCCTCCACTTT. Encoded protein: CAWRETGVNSPLHF.

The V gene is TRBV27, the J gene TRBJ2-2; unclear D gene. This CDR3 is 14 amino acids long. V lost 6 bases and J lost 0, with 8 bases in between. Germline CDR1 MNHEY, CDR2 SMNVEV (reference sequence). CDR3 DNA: TGTGCCAGCAGCCCTCCCCCGAACACCGGGGAGCTGTTTTTT. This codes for CASSPPPNTGELFF.

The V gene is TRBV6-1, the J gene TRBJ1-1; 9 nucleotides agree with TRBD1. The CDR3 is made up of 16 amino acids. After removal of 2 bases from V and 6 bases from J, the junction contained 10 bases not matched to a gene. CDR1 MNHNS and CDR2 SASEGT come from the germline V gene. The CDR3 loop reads CASSESRGQGWAEAFF. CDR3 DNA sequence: TGTGCCAGCAGTGAAAGTCGGGGACAGGGTTGGGCTGAAGCTTTCTTT.

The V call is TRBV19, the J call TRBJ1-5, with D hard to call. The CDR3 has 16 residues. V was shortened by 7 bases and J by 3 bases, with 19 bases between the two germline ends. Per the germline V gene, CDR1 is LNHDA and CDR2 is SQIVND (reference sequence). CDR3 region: CASKDRGGENNQPQHF. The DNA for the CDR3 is TGTGCCAGTAAGGATAGAGGCGGGGAGAACAATCAGCCCCAGCATTTT.

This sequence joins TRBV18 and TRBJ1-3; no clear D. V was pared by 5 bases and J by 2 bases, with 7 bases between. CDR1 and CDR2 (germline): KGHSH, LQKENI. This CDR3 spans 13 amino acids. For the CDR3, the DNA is TGTGCCAGCTCATCTCTTCCTGGAAACACCATATATTTT. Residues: CASSSLPGNTIYF.

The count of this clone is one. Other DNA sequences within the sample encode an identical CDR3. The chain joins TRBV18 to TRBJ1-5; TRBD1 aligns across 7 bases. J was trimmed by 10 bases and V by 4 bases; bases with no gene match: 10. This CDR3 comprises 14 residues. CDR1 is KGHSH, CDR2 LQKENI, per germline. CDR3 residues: CASSLDRASRPQHF. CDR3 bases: TGTGCCAGCTCACTTGACAGGGCTTCGCGACCCCAGCATTTT.

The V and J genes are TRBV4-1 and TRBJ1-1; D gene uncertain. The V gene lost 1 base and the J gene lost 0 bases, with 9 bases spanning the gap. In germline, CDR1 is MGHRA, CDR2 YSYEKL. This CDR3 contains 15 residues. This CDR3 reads CASSQVGRMNTEAFF. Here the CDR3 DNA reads TGCGCCAGCAGCCAAGTTGGCAGGATGAACACTGAAGCTTTCTTT.

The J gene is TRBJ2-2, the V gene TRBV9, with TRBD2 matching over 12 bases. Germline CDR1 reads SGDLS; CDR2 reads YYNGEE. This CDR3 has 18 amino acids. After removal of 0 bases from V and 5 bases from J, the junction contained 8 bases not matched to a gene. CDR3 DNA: TGTGCCAGCAGCGTAGGGCCTAGCGGGGGGGCCGGAACCGGGGAGCTGTTTTTT. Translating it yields CASSVGPSGGAGTGELFF. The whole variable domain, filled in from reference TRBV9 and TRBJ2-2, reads DSGVTQTPKHLITATGQRVTLRCSPRSGDLSVYWYQQSLDQGLQFLIQYYNGEERAKGNILERFSAQQFPDLHSELNLSSLELGDSALYFCASSVGPSGGAGTGELFFGEGSRLTVL.

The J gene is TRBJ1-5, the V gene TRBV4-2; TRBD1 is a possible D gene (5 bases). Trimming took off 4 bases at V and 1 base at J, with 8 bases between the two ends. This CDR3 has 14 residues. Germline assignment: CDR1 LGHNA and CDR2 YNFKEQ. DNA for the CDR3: TGTGCCAGCAGCCCCAGGGTGAGCAATCAGCCCCAGCATTTT. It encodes CASSPRVSNQPQHF.

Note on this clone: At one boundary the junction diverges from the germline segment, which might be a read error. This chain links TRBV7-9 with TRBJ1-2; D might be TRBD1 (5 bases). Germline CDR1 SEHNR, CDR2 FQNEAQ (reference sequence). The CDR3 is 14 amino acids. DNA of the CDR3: TGTGCCAGCAGATTAGGGGAGGGATCGGGAGGCTACACCTTC. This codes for CASRLGEGSGGYTF.

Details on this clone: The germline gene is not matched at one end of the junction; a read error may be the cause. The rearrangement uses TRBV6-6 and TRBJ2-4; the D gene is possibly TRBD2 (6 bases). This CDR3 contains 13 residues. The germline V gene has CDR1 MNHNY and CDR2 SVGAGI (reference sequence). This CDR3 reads CASSDPDRDSNHF. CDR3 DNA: TGTGCCAGCAGTGACCCAGACCGGGACTCCAACCACTTC.

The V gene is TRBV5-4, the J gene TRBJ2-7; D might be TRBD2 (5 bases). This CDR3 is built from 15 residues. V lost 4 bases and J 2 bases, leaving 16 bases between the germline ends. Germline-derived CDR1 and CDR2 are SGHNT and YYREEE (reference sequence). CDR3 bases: TGTGCCAGCAGCACCGACGTTGAGGGCCCCTACGAGCAGTACTTC. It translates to CASSTDVEGPYEQYF.

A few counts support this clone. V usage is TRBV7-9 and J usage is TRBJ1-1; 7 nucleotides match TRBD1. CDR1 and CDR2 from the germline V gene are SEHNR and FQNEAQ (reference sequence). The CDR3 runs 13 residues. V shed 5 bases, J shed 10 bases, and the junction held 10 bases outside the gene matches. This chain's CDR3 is CASSANRGQVAFF. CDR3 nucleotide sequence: TGTGCCAGCAGCGCCAACAGGGGACAAGTAGCTTTCTTT. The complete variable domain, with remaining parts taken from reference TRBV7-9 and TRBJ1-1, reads DTGVSQNPRHKITKRGQNVTFRCDPISEHNRLYWYRQTLGQGPEFLTYFQNEAQLEKSRLLSDRFSAERPKGSFSTLEIQRTEQGDSAMYLCASSANRGQVAFFGQGTRLTVV.

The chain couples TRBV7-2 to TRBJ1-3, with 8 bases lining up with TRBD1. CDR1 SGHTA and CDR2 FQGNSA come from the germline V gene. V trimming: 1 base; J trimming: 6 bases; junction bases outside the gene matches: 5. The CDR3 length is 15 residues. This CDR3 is CASSLVGRGQNTIYF. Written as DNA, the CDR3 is TGTGCCAGCAGCTTAGTCGGCAGGGGGCAAAACACCATATATTTT.

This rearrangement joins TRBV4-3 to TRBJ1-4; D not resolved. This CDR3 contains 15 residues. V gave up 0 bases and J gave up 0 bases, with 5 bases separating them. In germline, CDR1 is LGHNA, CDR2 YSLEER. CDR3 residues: CASSQDFATNEKLFF. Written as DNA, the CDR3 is TGCGCCAGCAGCCAAGATTTCGCAACTAATGAAAAACTGTTTTTT.

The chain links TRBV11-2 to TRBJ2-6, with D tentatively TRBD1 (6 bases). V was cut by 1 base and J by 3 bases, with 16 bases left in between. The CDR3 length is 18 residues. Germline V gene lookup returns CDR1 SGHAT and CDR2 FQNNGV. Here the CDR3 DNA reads TGTGCCAGCAGCTTAGTAGGCAGGGGTCGTAATGGGGCCAACGTCCTGACTTTC. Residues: CASSLVGRGRNGANVLTF.

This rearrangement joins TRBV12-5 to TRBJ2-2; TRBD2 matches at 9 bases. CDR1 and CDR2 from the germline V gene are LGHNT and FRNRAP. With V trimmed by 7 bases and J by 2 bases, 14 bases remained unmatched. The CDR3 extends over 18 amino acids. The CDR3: CASAWVISGGSNTGELFF. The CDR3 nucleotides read TGTGCTAGTGCATGGGTGATTAGCGGGGGCTCCAACACCGGGGAGCTGTTTTTT.

CDR3 DNA sequence: TGTGCCAGCGTATCGGGACACCTCAACGAGCAGTACTTC. Translating gives CASVSGHLNEQYF. The gene calls are TRBV28 and TRBJ2-7, with D possibly being TRBD1 (6 bases). Trimming took off 8 bases at V and 5 bases at J, with 16 bases between the two ends. CDR1 and CDR2 (germline): MDHEN, SYDVKM. The length of the CDR3 is 13 residues.

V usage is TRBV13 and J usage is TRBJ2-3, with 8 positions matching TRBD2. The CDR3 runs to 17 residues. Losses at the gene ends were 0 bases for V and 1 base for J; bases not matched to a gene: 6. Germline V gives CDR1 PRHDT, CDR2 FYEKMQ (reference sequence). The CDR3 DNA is TGTGCCAGCAGCTTAGGAACGAGCGGGAGTCGCACAGATACGCAGTATTTT. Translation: CASSLGTSGSRTDTQYF.

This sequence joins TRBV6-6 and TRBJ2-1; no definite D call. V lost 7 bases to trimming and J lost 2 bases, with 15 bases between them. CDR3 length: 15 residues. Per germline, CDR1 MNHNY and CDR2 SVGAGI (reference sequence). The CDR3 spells CASIKNQKTYNEQFF. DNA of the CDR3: TGTGCCAGCATTAAGAATCAGAAAACCTACAATGAGCAGTTCTTC.

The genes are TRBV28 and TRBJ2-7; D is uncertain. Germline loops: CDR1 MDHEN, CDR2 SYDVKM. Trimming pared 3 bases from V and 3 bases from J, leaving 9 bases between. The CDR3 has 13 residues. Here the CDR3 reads CASSLHTNYEQYF. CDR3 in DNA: TGTGCCAGCAGTTTGCACACTAACTACGAGCAGTACTTC.

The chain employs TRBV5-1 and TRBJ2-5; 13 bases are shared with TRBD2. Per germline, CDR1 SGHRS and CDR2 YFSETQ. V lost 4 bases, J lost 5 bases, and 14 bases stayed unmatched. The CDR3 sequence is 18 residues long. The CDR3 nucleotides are TGCGCCAGCAGCCCGGGGGGGACTAGCGGGACTTTCCGTGAGACCCAGTACTTC. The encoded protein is CASSPGGTSGTFRETQYF.

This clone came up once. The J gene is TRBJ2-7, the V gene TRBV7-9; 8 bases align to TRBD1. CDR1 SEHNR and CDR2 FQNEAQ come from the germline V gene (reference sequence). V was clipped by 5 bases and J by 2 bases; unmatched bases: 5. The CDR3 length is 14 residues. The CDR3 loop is CASSPRQGTYEQYF. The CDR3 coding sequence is TGTGCCAGCAGCCCGAGACAGGGGACCTACGAGCAGTACTTC.

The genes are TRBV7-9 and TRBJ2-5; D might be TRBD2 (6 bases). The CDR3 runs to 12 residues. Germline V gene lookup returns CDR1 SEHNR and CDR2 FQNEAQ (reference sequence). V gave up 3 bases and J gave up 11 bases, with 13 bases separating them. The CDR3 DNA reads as TGTGCCAGCAGCTTGGGAGGTTACGGGCAGTACTTC. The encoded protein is CASSLGGYGQYF.

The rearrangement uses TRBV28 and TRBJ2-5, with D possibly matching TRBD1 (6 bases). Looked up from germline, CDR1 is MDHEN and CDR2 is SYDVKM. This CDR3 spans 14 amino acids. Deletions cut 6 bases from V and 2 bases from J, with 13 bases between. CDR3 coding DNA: TGTGCCAGCAGACCTACGGACAGTCAAGAGACCCAGTACTTC. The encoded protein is CASRPTDSQETQYF.

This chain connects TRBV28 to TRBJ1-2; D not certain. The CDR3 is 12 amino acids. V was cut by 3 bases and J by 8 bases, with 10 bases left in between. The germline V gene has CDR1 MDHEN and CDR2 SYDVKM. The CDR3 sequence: CASSFSRSGYTF. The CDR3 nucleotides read TGTGCCAGCAGTTTTAGTCGGAGCGGCTACACCTTC.